This T cell receptor gamma chain appears in the sequencing data of a study of γδ T cells in repeated Plasmodium falciparum infection. Study-level findings and limits: The Malian cohort came from a small rural village of predominantly one ethnic group.

Bulk repertoires came from Vgamma9/Vdelta2+ or Vdelta2-negative gammadelta T cells flow-sorted from PBMC. This clone was seen ten or more times. Its antigen is not identified. Since a far larger clone is one base different, this is likely a read error. Other nucleotide sequences from this sample produce the same CDR3. The CDR3 covers 14 residues. The V gene's germline CDR1 is EGSNGY and CDR2 YDSYNSKV. V dropped 2 bases and J dropped 7; count of bases not matched to a gene: 11. TCRdb reanalyzed the multiplex PCR reads using CATT. Of approximately 25,000 gamma-chain clones in the sample, 2.5% to 3.5% were seen once.

This clonotype originated in a pool of human donors (malaria-infected and uninfected, not separated). The sequenced sample consisted of gamma-delta T cells from blood. The chain uses TRGV2 and TRGJ1 or TRGJ2. TCRdb gives no J gene; it was assigned here by matching the DNA to germline. CDR3 sequence reads: CATWDDATYYKKLF. CDR3 DNA sequence: TGTGCCACCTGGGACGACGCGACTTACTATAAGAAACTCTTT.